This is a list of T cell receptor beta chains from one sample in a study of T cell changes during pregnancy in multiple sclerosis. Sequencing used immunoSEQ multiplex PCR; TCRdb keeps in-frame clones, though not all of them. The table shows over 30,000 clones, with about nine tenths occurring only once. The sample consisted of CD8+ T cells from peripheral blood mononuclear cells, taken in the third trimester of pregnancy. The receptors come from a female donor with multiple sclerosis, enrolled in a pregnancy study. The CDR3 runs from the conserved cysteine through the conserved F or W.

V gene	J gene	CDR3 protein
TRBV7-8	TRBJ1-1	CASSRFAGTERKNTEAFF
TRBV10-3	TRBJ2-1	CATEGEAGVVNEQFF
TRBV19	TRBJ1-2	CASSIEGAYGYTF
TRBV6-1	TRBJ1-1	CASTTDWLNTEAFF
TRBV30	TRBJ1-3	CAWIPSSGNTIYF
TRBV9	TRBJ2-3	CASNHPGGGTDTQYF
TRBV11-3	TRBJ2-1	CASSLDNSYNEQFF
TRBV9	TRBJ2-2	CASGGQGASTGELFF
TRBV15	TRBJ2-7	CATSKPLTGLGVEQYF
TRBV9	TRBJ2-7	CASSPRNSGGYEQYF
TRBV10-3	TRBJ2-3	CAISESSRGRGDTQYF
TRBV5-4	TRBJ2-1	CASSPGTGGYEQFF
TRBV30	TRBJ1-1	CAWSLIHRGWTEAFF
TRBV6-1	TRBJ1-5	CASSQGSNQPQHF
TRBV7-9	TRBJ2-1	CASSLITGLAGTDEQFF
TRBV28	TRBJ2-2	CASEGEIELFF
TRBV27	TRBJ2-3	CASRHTDTQYF
TRBV5-4	TRBJ1-1	CASSFTRTGDTEAFF
TRBV7-9	TRBJ2-7	CASSPPGTLPYEQYF
TRBV5-1	TRBJ1-2	CASSPGGNQGYGYTF
TRBV5-8	TRBJ1-2	CASSLAGELNYGYTF
TRBV4-1	TRBJ2-1	CASSQGRGAANEQFF
TRBV29-1	TRBJ2-3	CSVVPLWVARTDTQYF
TRBV9	TRBJ2-5	CASSPGDRGLEETQYF
TRBV4-1	TRBJ1-1	CASSQGSGAEYTEAFF
TRBV30	TRBJ1-1	CAWNLRSSTEAFF
TRBV7-8	TRBJ2-6	CASRQRGGSGANVLTF
TRBV7-2	TRBJ2-7	CASSYDNYEQYF
TRBV14	TRBJ1-1	CASSKAGQNTEAFF
TRBV2	TRBJ2-7	CASSEDRALSLEQYF
TRBV7-9	TRBJ2-1	CASMSTASYNEQFF
TRBV28	TRBJ2-7	CASSLRFRERGEQYF
TRBV7-3	TRBJ2-2	CASSFSGAGTGELFF
TRBV7-3	TRBJ2-7	CASSFGGPEYEQYF
TRBV25-1	TRBJ2-1	CASSEWGVNEQFF
TRBV28	TRBJ1-5	CASSLLWERQPQHF
TRBV2	TRBJ2-7	CASSSYRDRGTDEQYF
TRBV19	TRBJ2-7	CASSLHQGQGPSYEQYF
TRBV30	TRBJ2-1	CAWSPTGLAAYNEQFF
TRBV9	TRBJ1-2	CASSTRQGANYGYTF
TRBV9	TRBJ1-1	CASSEYGQLGAEAFF
TRBV29-1	TRBJ2-2	CSVDPSGTGELFF
TRBV7-2	TRBJ2-1	CASSLLAGHNEQFF